This T cell receptor (beta chain) originates from a study of blood T cell repertoires in COVID-19. Authors' methods: Amplification from reference gene primers served as the basis for estimated nucleated cell counts. Libraries were prepared by immunoSEQ multiplex PCR; TCRdb keeps only in-frame clonotypes and omits some of them. The DNA was the basis for D and trimming; V, J and clone size are from that table. The sample consists of about 51,000 clones, around 83% of them appearing once. Germline lookup yields CDR1 SGHNT and CDR2 YYREEE (reference sequence). The J segment lost 0 bases and the V segment lost 4 bases, leaving 6 bases of the junction unmatched. CDR3 size: 15 residues. This clone was found once.

Sequenced: peripheral blood. This chain joins TRBV5-4 and TRBJ1-2, with 7 positions matching TRBD1. The source of this sequence is an elderly man with active COVID-19. The CDR3 DNA sequence: TGTGCCAGCAGCCTAGGGACAGCTTCTAACTATGGCTACACCTTC. Translated: CASSLGTASNYGYTF. The whole variable domain, remainder taken from reference TRBV5-4 and TRBJ1-2, is ETGVTQSPTHLIKTRGQQVTLRCSSQSGHNTVSWYQQALGQGPQFIFQYYREEENGRGNFPPRFSGLQFPNYSSELNVNALELDDSALYLCASSLGTASNYGYTFGSGTRLTVV.